This TCR beta chain was observed in a study of T cell responses to AZD1222 COVID-19 vaccine. Measured with immunoSEQ multiplex PCR; TCRdb has only the in-frame clones, and not every one. The repertoire holds some 140,000 clones, with approximately 95% as singletons. This clone was seen just once. What it recognizes is unknown. Regarding the study as a whole: It should be noted that donors were predominantly white British and more often female, and clonal diversity was possibly underestimated. Baseline seropositivity occurred in only a handful of AZD1222 recipients. Spike as a whole was targeted by vaccine-associated CD4 TCRs, dominant at 160-218 and 743-854.

The study pooled second doses at about 4 or about 12 weeks. This material consisted of peripheral blood, taken 28 days after the second AZD1222 dose. The sequence came from an adult who received the AZD1222 COVID-19 vaccine.

CDR3 amino acids: CASSLGGEGSSGANVLTF. The CDR3 nucleotides are TGTGCCAGCAGCTTAGGAGGAGAGGGGAGCTCTGGGGCCAACGTCCTGACTTTC. The chain carries TRBV11-3 and TRBJ2-6, with D perhaps TRBD1 or TRBD2 (5 bases each). The CDR3 sequence is 18 residues long. Per the germline V gene, CDR1 is SGHNT and CDR2 is YENEEA. Trimming took off 1 base at V and 0 bases at J, with 13 bases between the two ends.